The 20 T cell receptor beta chains presented below share a single source sample, sequenced in a study of T cells in Graves' hyperthyroidism and ophthalmopathy. The investigators amplified TCR beta CDR3 regions from RNA transcripts. TCR CDR3 regions were first amplified by RT-PCR with HTBI primers. TCRdb redid the calling of the multiplex PCR reads with MiXCR, one entry per CDR3 protein. The data hold 350,000 to 450,000 distinct CDR3 sequences, with around 14% observed a single time. The specimen was blood. Source of these receptors: a woman aged 55-75 years with Graves' hyperthyroidism.

To note about this clonotype: A read error may explain this, as a much larger clone is one base away. This chain connects TRBV11-3 to TRBJ2-1; 12 bases align to TRBD2. Per the germline V gene, CDR1 is SGHNT and CDR2 is YENEEA. This CDR3 contains 15 residues. V shed 1 base and J 9 bases; nucleotides not matched to a gene: 4. CDR3 region: CASSLASGRAGEQFF. The CDR3 coding sequence is TGTGCCAGCAGCTTAGCTAGCGGGAGGGCCGGTGAGCAGTTCTTC.

This clonotype was seen at least ten times. The rearrangement uses TRBV3-1 and TRBJ1-5; no reliable D call. Trimming pared 1 base from V and 1 base from J, leaving 2 bases between. Germline V gives CDR1 LGHDT, CDR2 YNNKEL (reference sequence). The CDR3 is 13 residues long. The chain's CDR3 is CASSQGSNQPQHF. Written as DNA, the CDR3 is TGTGCCAGCAGCCAAGGGAGCAATCAGCCCCAGCATTTT.

This clonotype was found a few times. The V gene is TRBV10-3, the J gene TRBJ1-1; the D is unclear. There are 16 residues in the CDR3. Germline V CDR1 and CDR2: ENHRY, SYGVKD. Trimming took 2 bases from V and 6 from J, leaving 19 bases between them. The CDR3 reads CAISEQVGGGLAEAFF. In DNA, the CDR3 is TGTGCCATCAGTGAGCAGGTGGGTGGAGGGCTGGCTGAAGCTTTCTTT.

This clonotype occurred many times. The chain has TRBV20-1 and TRBJ2-1; D unresolved. The CDR3 is 11 amino acids. Trimming took off 5 bases at V and 4 bases at J, with 6 bases between the two ends. Germline V lookup: CDR1 DFQATT, CDR2 SNEGSKA (reference sequence). The chain's CDR3 is CSAPDYNEQFF. The CDR3 region has the DNA TGCAGTGCTCCCGATTACAATGAGCAGTTCTTC.

This rearrangement joins TRBV24-1 to TRBJ2-5; 7 bases are shared with TRBD1. There are 15 residues in the CDR3. Germline-derived CDR1 and CDR2 are KGHDR and SFDVKD. With 4 bases clipped from V and 3 bases from J, the junction kept 7 bases outside the gene matches. The CDR3 sequence: CATSDSGTEKETQYF. The CDR3, as DNA: TGTGCCACCAGTGACTCCGGGACAGAGAAAGAGACCCAGTACTTC.

This clonotype was detected many times. The chain joins TRBV11-2 to TRBJ2-1, with 8 bases lining up with TRBD2. CDR3 length equals 14 residues. Unmatched junction bases numbered 1, after V lost 0 bases and J lost 6 bases. The germline CDR1 and CDR2 sequences are SGHAT and FQNNGV. CDR3 sequence: CASSLETSGNEQFF. The CDR3 DNA reads as TGTGCCAGCAGCTTAGAAACTAGCGGCAATGAGCAGTTCTTC.

This clonotype was observed at least ten times. The chain uses TRBV20-1 and TRBJ2-5; TRBD1 might be the D (5 bases). This CDR3 is built from 11 residues. Trimming removed 6 bases at V and 4 bases at J, with 9 bases between. Looked up from germline, CDR1 is DFQATT and CDR2 is SNEGSKA (reference sequence). CDR3 coding DNA: TGCAGTGCAAGCAGGGCAGAGACCCAGTACTTC. Its translation: CSASRAETQYF.

This clonotype was detected ten times or more. The gene calls are TRBV4-1 and TRBJ1-5; D call uncertain. The CDR3 has 15 amino acids. V gave up 0 bases and J gave up 0 bases, with 6 bases separating them. CDR1 is MGHRA and CDR2 is YSYEKL in the germline V gene. The chain's CDR3 is CASSQEGYSNQPQHF. The CDR3 bases are TGCGCCAGCAGCCAAGAAGGGTATAGCAATCAGCCCCAGCATTTT.

The CDR3 nucleotides read TGCGCCAGCGGAAGGGTTGGGGGTGATGAGCAGTTCTTC. This sequence encodes CASGRVGGDEQFF. The chain is built from TRBV4-1 and TRBJ2-1; D is perhaps TRBD1 or TRBD2 (5 bases each). The V gene lost 8 bases and the J gene lost 8 bases, with 16 bases spanning the gap. The CDR3 loop spans 13 amino acids. Germline V lookup: CDR1 MGHRA, CDR2 YSYEKL.

This clonotype came up many times. DNA of the CDR3: TGTGCCAGCTCGCGACTGGATGAGTACTACGAGCAGTACTTC. Translation: CASSRLDEYYEQYF. V is TRBV11-2 and J is TRBJ2-7; D remains ambiguous. Trimming pared 8 bases from V and 3 bases from J, leaving 17 bases between. CDR3 length equals 14 residues. Germline values: CDR1 SGHAT, CDR2 FQNNGV. Combining the CDR3 with reference TRBV11-2 and TRBJ2-7 gives the whole variable domain EAGVAQSPRYKIIEKRQSVAFWCNPISGHATLYWYQQILGQGPKLLIQFQNNGVVDDSQLPKDRFSAERLKGVDSTLKIQPAKLEDSAVYLCASSRLDEYYEQYFGPGTRLTVT.

This clonotype showed up many times. The gene calls are TRBV27 and TRBJ1-5; D is possibly TRBD1 (6 bases). The CDR3 contains 17 residues. The V and J ends lost 6 bases and 2 bases respectively, with 20 bases between them. Germline CDR1 and CDR2: MNHEY and SMNVEV (reference sequence). CDR3 nucleotide sequence: TGTGCCAGCAGCCATGGGGGGGCCATCGGGGGCAATCAGCCCCAGCATTTT. Protein: CASSHGGAIGGNQPQHF.

V gene TRBV6-1 combines with J gene TRBJ2-1; D not resolved. In germline, CDR1 is MNHNS, CDR2 SASEGT. V lost 7 bases, J lost 8 bases, and 15 bases lay in between. This CDR3 spans 13 amino acids. CDR3 residues: CASIPRNGYEQFF. CDR3 DNA sequence: TGTGCCAGCATACCTAGGAATGGCTATGAGCAGTTCTTC.

This clonotype was picked up many times. The chain recombines TRBV20-1 with TRBJ2-1; D not resolved. The V end was cut by 4 bases, the J end by 7 bases, with 8 bases between. From germline, CDR1 is DFQATT and CDR2 SNEGSKA (reference sequence). The CDR3 has 11 amino acids. The CDR3 protein is CSATRQNEQFF. CDR3 nucleotide sequence: TGCAGTGCTACGCGCCAGAATGAGCAGTTCTTC.

Details on this clonotype: A much more abundant neighbour one base away suggests this may be a read error. This chain joins TRBV25-1 and TRBJ2-7; the match to TRBD1 covers 9 bases. CDR3 size: 14 residues. V shed 5 bases and J 2 bases; nucleotides not matched to a gene: 4. From germline, CDR1 is MGHDK and CDR2 SYGVNS. In DNA, the CDR3 is TGTGCCAGCAGTTTTGGGGACAGGGCCTACGAGCAGTACTTC. It is translated as CASSFGDRAYEQYF.

This clonotype turned up a few times. The chain employs TRBV20-1 and TRBJ1-5; no definite D call. V shed 3 bases and J shed 0 bases, with 3 bases lying between them. In germline, CDR1 is DFQATT, CDR2 SNEGSKA (reference sequence). The CDR3 sequence is 12 residues long. The CDR3 sequence: CSASVSNQPQHF. The CDR3 region has the DNA TGCAGTGCTAGTGTTAGCAATCAGCCCCAGCATTTT.

This clonotype has at least ten counts. The J gene is TRBJ2-7, the V gene TRBV6-1; D possibly corresponds to TRBD2 (6 bases). The CDR3 is made up of 13 amino acids. From germline, CDR1 is MNHNS and CDR2 SASEGT. V lost 7 bases and J lost 4, with 14 bases in between. The CDR3 sequence is CASTREGRYEQYF. As DNA, the CDR3 is TGTGCCAGCACCAGGGAAGGGAGGTACGAGCAGTACTTC.

The table lists this clonotype with many counts. The chain employs TRBV7-2 and TRBJ2-1; D is unclear. The CDR3 is 13 amino acids. Trimming removed 2 bases from V and 0 bases from J, with 2 bases in between. The germline V gene encodes CDR1 SGHTA and CDR2 FQGNSA. CDR3 loop: CASSLISYNEQFF. The CDR3 DNA follows: TGTGCCAGCAGCTTAATCTCCTACAATGAGCAGTTCTTC.

In this sample, this clonotype turned up many times. The genes are TRBV7-9 and TRBJ2-1; D remains unclear. With 1 base removed from V and 5 bases from J, the gap between germline ends came to 9 bases. The CDR3 sequence is 14 residues long. CDR1 and CDR2 (germline): SEHNR, FQNEAQ (reference sequence). Here the CDR3 DNA reads TGTGCCAGCAGCTTAGATTCTGGGAACAATGAGCAGTTCTTC. It is translated as CASSLDSGNNEQFF.

This clonotype was seen repeatedly, ten times or more. The chain combines TRBV9 with TRBJ2-7; TRBD2 agrees at 10 bases. The V segment lost 0 bases and the J segment 0 bases; nucleotides outside the gene matches: 6. Germline assignment: CDR1 SGDLS and CDR2 YYNGEE. This CDR3 is 17 amino acids long. The CDR3 bases are TGTGCCAGCAGCGTAGCGGCGACTAGCGGGTACTCCTACGAGCAGTACTTC. It is translated as CASSVAATSGYSYEQYF.

This clonotype was seen ten or more times. The rearrangement links TRBV4-1 to TRBJ2-7; TRBD1 matches 9 bases. Per germline, CDR1 MGHRA and CDR2 YSYEKL. The CDR3 loop spans 16 amino acids. V dropped 2 bases and J dropped 3; count of bases not matched to a gene: 8. The CDR3 loop reads CASSQPGRDRVYEQYF. CDR3 coding DNA: TGCGCCAGCAGCCAACCAGGCCGGGACAGGGTCTACGAGCAGTACTTC.